Listed below are T cell receptor beta chains from one sample, sequenced in a study of blood T cell repertoires in COVID-19. This table comes from immunoSEQ multiplex PCR, and its TCRdb copy is limited to in-frame clones, with some not included. The data hold fewer than 300,000 clones, with approximately 86% observed a single time. Sequenced: peripheral blood. The receptors stem from a woman aged 18 to 35 with acute or convalescent COVID-19. Each CDR3 is given with its conserved first and last residue. Fields, in order: clone size, J gene, D gene, V gene, CDR3 DNA, CDR3 protein. The D gene is left open where the match is weak. Expanded clones get a size class; other rows say once, few or many, or leave the size out.

clone_size: -; j_call: TRBJ2-1; d_call: TRBD2; v_call: TRBV14; cdr3_nt: TGTGCCAGCAGCCCAGCGGGATGGGCCTACAATGAGCAGTTCTTC; cdr3_aa: CASSPAGWAYNEQFF
clone_size: -; j_call: TRBJ2-1; d_call: -; v_call: TRBV2; cdr3_nt: TGTGCCAGCAGTGAGGCCCGACAGGCCCCCTACAATGAGCAGTTCTTC; cdr3_aa: CASSEARQAPYNEQFF
clone_size: -; j_call: TRBJ2-7; d_call: -; v_call: TRBV11-2; cdr3_nt: TGTGCCAGCAGCTTAGTAGATAGCTACGAGCAGTACTTC; cdr3_aa: CASSLVDSYEQYF
clone_size: -; j_call: TRBJ1-5; d_call: -; v_call: TRBV6-2/TRBV6-3; cdr3_nt: TGTGCCAGCAGTTCCCTCAGTCAGCCCCAGCATTTT; cdr3_aa: CASSSLSQPQHF
clone_size: -; j_call: TRBJ2-7; d_call: TRBD1; v_call: TRBV3-1/TRBV3-2; cdr3_nt: TGTGCCAGCAGCCAAGTAACGTTTGGGACAGGGCCCTTGAACTTC; cdr3_aa: CASSQVTFGTGPLNF
clone_size: -; j_call: TRBJ1-1; d_call: -; v_call: TRBV29-1; cdr3_nt: TGCAGCGTTGAGGGGGGACCTATATCGGGCACTGAAGCTTTCTTT; cdr3_aa: CSVEGGPISGTEAFF
clone_size: -; j_call: TRBJ2-5; d_call: -; v_call: TRBV6-5; cdr3_nt: TGTGCCAGCAGTTACTCGAGTGCGGGGCAAGAGACCCAGTACTTC; cdr3_aa: CASSYSSAGQETQYF
clone_size: -; j_call: TRBJ2-7; d_call: TRBD2; v_call: TRBV24-1; cdr3_nt: TGTGCCACCAGTGGGCCGGCCGGACTAGCCCACTATCGTTCCCCCTACGAGCAGTACTTC; cdr3_aa: CATSGPAGLAHYRSPYEQYF
clone_size: -; j_call: TRBJ1-2; d_call: -; v_call: TRBV7-8; cdr3_nt: TGTGCCAGCAGCTTGGGCCCGGGGGACTATGGCTACACCTTC; cdr3_aa: CASSLGPGDYGYTF
clone_size: once; j_call: TRBJ1-1; d_call: -; v_call: TRBV6-5; cdr3_nt: TGTGCCAGCAGCCGAGTACAGGGTAAAACCACTGAAGCTTTCTTT; cdr3_aa: CASSRVQGKTTEAFF
clone_size: -; j_call: TRBJ2-5; d_call: TRBD1; v_call: TRBV10-2; cdr3_nt: TGCGCCAGCAGCGGACAGGGGATGGAGACCCAGTACTTC; cdr3_aa: CASSGQGMETQYF
clone_size: -; j_call: TRBJ1-1; d_call: -; v_call: TRBV4-1; cdr3_nt: TGCGCCAGCAATCTATTTTTCGAAAACACTGAAGCTTTCTTT; cdr3_aa: CASNLFFENTEAFF
clone_size: -; j_call: TRBJ2-7; d_call: TRBD2; v_call: TRBV11-2; cdr3_nt: TGTGCCAGCAGGACACTAGCGGGAGGCTACGAGCAGTACTTC; cdr3_aa: CASRTLAGGYEQYF
clone_size: -; j_call: TRBJ2-1; d_call: TRBD2; v_call: TRBV29-1; cdr3_nt: TGCAGCGTTGCCTACACCCCCCTAGCGGGAGCGGGCGAGCAGTTCTTC; cdr3_aa: CSVAYTPLAGAGEQFF
clone_size: -; j_call: TRBJ1-2; d_call: TRBD1; v_call: TRBV7-2; cdr3_nt: TGTGCCAGCAGCCCACAGGGGGACTCCATCTATGGCTACACCTTC; cdr3_aa: CASSPQGDSIYGYTF
clone_size: -; j_call: TRBJ2-7; d_call: TRBD2; v_call: TRBV6-5; cdr3_nt: TGTGCCAGCAGTTACGCCAGGGTTAGCGGGACCTACGAGCAGTACTTC; cdr3_aa: CASSYARVSGTYEQYF
clone_size: -; j_call: TRBJ2-7; d_call: TRBD2; v_call: TRBV2; cdr3_nt: TGTGCCAGCAGGAGGACTAGCGGGAGTTCCTACGAGCAGTACTTC; cdr3_aa: CASRRTSGSSYEQYF
clone_size: -; j_call: TRBJ1-5; d_call: -; v_call: TRBV6-2/TRBV6-3; cdr3_nt: TGTGCCAGCAGTCACGGGTCCCTAGGCAATCAGCCCCAGCATTTT; cdr3_aa: CASSHGSLGNQPQHF
clone_size: -; j_call: TRBJ1-2; d_call: TRBD1; v_call: TRBV19; cdr3_nt: TGTGCCAGTACCCTGGGACAGGGAGAAATCGGCTATGGCTACACCTTC; cdr3_aa: CASTLGQGEIGYGYTF
clone_size: once; j_call: TRBJ2-7; d_call: TRBD1; v_call: TRBV25-1; cdr3_nt: TGTGCCAGCCTTTATCCGGGACAGGCCTACGAGCAGTACTTC; cdr3_aa: CASLYPGQAYEQYF
clone_size: -; j_call: TRBJ1-3; d_call: -; v_call: TRBV28; cdr3_nt: TGTGCCATCTCTCTTGGGGCAGTCTCTGGAAACACCATATATTTT; cdr3_aa: CAISLGAVSGNTIYF
clone_size: -; j_call: TRBJ2-6; d_call: -; v_call: TRBV19; cdr3_nt: TGTGCCAGTACCCGAAACAGTGGTGGGGCCAACGTCCTGACTTTC; cdr3_aa: CASTRNSGGANVLTF
clone_size: few; j_call: TRBJ2-2; d_call: -; v_call: TRBV6-5; cdr3_nt: TGTGCCAGCAGTTATTCAGAAATGAACACCGGGGAGCTGTTTTTT; cdr3_aa: CASSYSEMNTGELFF
clone_size: -; j_call: TRBJ2-5; d_call: -; v_call: TRBV27; cdr3_nt: TGTGCCAGCAGTTCCAGGGTTTCGGGAGAGACCCAGTACTTC; cdr3_aa: CASSSRVSGETQYF
clone_size: -; j_call: TRBJ2-5; d_call: TRBD2; v_call: TRBV7-8; cdr3_nt: TGTGCCAGCAGCCCCGGGAGGGGTAAAGAGACCCAGTACTTC; cdr3_aa: CASSPGRGKETQYF
clone_size: once; j_call: TRBJ1-6; d_call: -; v_call: TRBV3-1/TRBV3-2; cdr3_nt: TGTGCCAGCAGCCAAGTGGGGGCGCCTAATTCACCCCTCCACTTT; cdr3_aa: CASSQVGAPNSPLHF
clone_size: -; j_call: TRBJ2-3; d_call: -; v_call: TRBV5-1; cdr3_nt: TGCGCCAGCAGCTTCGGGGGGCTGGGGAACACAGATACGCAGTATTTT; cdr3_aa: CASSFGGLGNTDTQYF
clone_size: once; j_call: TRBJ2-1; d_call: -; v_call: TRBV6-6; cdr3_nt: TGTGCCAGCAGTTACCCCCAAATGGAGCAGTTCTTC; cdr3_aa: CASSYPQMEQFF